These 21 T cell receptor beta chains share one sample of origin, sequenced in a study of T cell repertoires in cytomegalovirus infection. Antigens of these TCRs are unknown. MiXCR was run by TCRdb on the reads, yielding one entry per CDR3 protein. This sample has 40,000 to 55,000 distinct CDR3 sequences, with 20% to 25% found just once. Sequenced material: CD8+ T cells from cultured PBMCs, taken from culture after CMV antigen stimulation. The origin of the receptors is a human donor in good health (CMV status not recorded). Some clones in this sample may be carry-over from other donors' samples.

This clonotype was counted only a few times. The chain employs TRBV19 and TRBJ1-4, with 10 bases aligning to TRBD1. Germline lookup yields CDR1 LNHDA and CDR2 SQIVND (reference sequence). The length of the CDR3 is 12 residues. V shed 9 bases and J 11 bases; nucleotides not matched to a gene: 6. In nucleotides, the CDR3 is TGTGCCAGCCTCGGGACAGGGGCGAAACTGTTTTTT. Its translation is CASLGTGAKLFF.

V usage is TRBV6-5 and J usage is TRBJ2-3, with D unclear. The V end lost 2 bases, the J end lost 0 bases, and 9 bases lay between the germline ends. CDR1 and CDR2 from the germline V gene are MNHEY and SVGAGI. This CDR3 comprises 15 residues. The chain's CDR3 is CASSYGWGSTDTQYF. CDR3 in DNA: TGTGCCAGCAGTTACGGTTGGGGTAGCACAGATACGCAGTATTTT.

The rearrangement uses TRBV6-1 and TRBJ1-5, with D uncertain. Germline V gene sequence: CDR1 MNHNS, CDR2 SASEGT. V shed 2 bases and J shed 4 bases, with 12 bases lying between them. This CDR3 comprises 15 residues. DNA for the CDR3: TGTGCCAGCAGTGAATTCGGACGGATGAATCAGCCCCAGCATTTT. Amino acid sequence: CASSEFGRMNQPQHF.

This clonotype was counted between two and nine times. The chain uses TRBV6-6 and TRBJ2-3, with 12 bases aligning to TRBD2. The germline gives CDR1 MNHNY, CDR2 SVGAGI (reference sequence). The CDR3 runs 16 residues. V gave up 6 bases and J gave up 5 bases; unmatched junction bases: 9. CDR3 loop: CASRSSGRVHGDTQYF. In DNA, the CDR3 is TGTGCCAGCAGGTCTAGCGGGAGGGTTCATGGAGATACGCAGTATTTT.

V is TRBV7-2 and J is TRBJ2-3; 12 positions agree with TRBD2. The CDR3 runs 16 residues. Losses at the gene ends were 5 bases for V and 5 bases for J; bases not matched to a gene: 8. CDR1 SGHTA and CDR2 FQGNSA come from the germline V gene. CDR3 sequence (DNA): TGTGCCAGCAGCCTAGGACTAGCGGGACCGGAAGATACGCAGTATTTT. It codes for CASSLGLAGPEDTQYF.

The chain recombines TRBV5-4 with TRBJ2-2, with 9 bases lining up with TRBD1. The germline V gene encodes CDR1 SGHNT and CDR2 YYREEE (reference sequence). J was trimmed by 2 bases and V by 3 bases; bases with no gene match: 5. The CDR3 loop spans 16 amino acids. Here the CDR3 reads CASSSDRGRNTGELFF. CDR3 sequence (DNA): TGTGCCAGCAGCTCGGACAGGGGCCGAAACACCGGGGAGCTGTTTTTT.

This clonotype was counted only a few times. The chain uses TRBV6-2 or TRBV6-3 and TRBJ2-1; the match to TRBD1 covers 7 bases. The CDR3 runs 15 residues. Germline assignment: CDR1 MNHEY and CDR2 SVGEGT. V lost 7 bases and J lost 0; bases outside the gene matches: 6. The CDR3 reads CASNEPGGSYNEQFF. The CDR3 DNA is TGTGCCAGCAACGAACCAGGGGGCTCCTACAATGAGCAGTTCTTC.

The V and J genes are TRBV10-3 and TRBJ2-5; D is tentatively TRBD1 or TRBD2 (6 bases each). The V end lost 6 bases, the J end lost 5 bases, and 19 bases lay between the germline ends. Germline V gives CDR1 ENHRY, CDR2 SYGVKD. The CDR3 runs to 15 residues. CDR3 region: CAISGGLGDAETQYF. CDR3 bases: TGTGCCATCAGCGGGGGCCTGGGGGACGCGGAGACCCAGTACTTC.

The genes are TRBV7-2 and TRBJ1-6, with TRBD1 as a possible D gene (5 bases). CDR1 is SGHTA, CDR2 FQGNSA, per germline. The CDR3 runs 17 residues. V lost 5 bases, J lost 1 base, and 15 bases lay in between. The CDR3 here is CASSPGPGGSYNSPLHF. DNA for the CDR3: TGTGCCAGCAGCCCAGGGCCCGGGGGATCCTATAATTCACCCCTCCACTTT.

This chain joins TRBV7-3 and TRBJ1-5, with a tentative D call TRBD1 (6 bases). Trimming shortened V by 5 bases and J by 5 bases, and 19 bases separated the two germline ends. CDR1 is SGHTA, CDR2 FQGTGA, per germline. This CDR3 contains 16 residues. In DNA, the CDR3 is TGTGCCAGCAGCCCACAGGGACACTTCGGGGATCAGCCCCAGCATTTT. It codes for CASSPQGHFGDQPQHF.

CDR3 sequence: CASSFAQPNTEAFF. The CDR3 region has the DNA TGTGCCAGCAGCTTTGCACAACCGAACACTGAAGCTTTCTTT. This chain connects TRBV5-4 to TRBJ1-1; no firm D call. The CDR3 has 14 residues. V was clipped by 2 bases and J by 1 base, with 9 bases between them. Germline assignment: CDR1 SGHNT and CDR2 YYREEE (reference sequence).

The chain has TRBV6-1 and TRBJ2-1; 11 positions match TRBD2. CDR1 and CDR2 (germline): MNHNS, SASEGT. The CDR3 runs to 14 residues. V was pared by 4 bases and J by 16 bases, with 12 bases of the junction left unmatched. CDR3 nucleotide sequence: TGTGCCAGCAGTGTGGGGTCGACTAGCGGGGAGGACTTCTTC. It is translated as CASSVGSTSGEDFF.

This clonotype was observed a few times. The chain links TRBV7-8 to TRBJ1-6, with D tentatively TRBD1 (6 bases). CDR1 and CDR2 from the germline V gene are SGHVS and FQNEAQ. The CDR3 covers 14 residues. V lost 4 bases and J lost 7, with 11 bases in between. The CDR3 sequence is CASSSRGNNSPLHF. The CDR3 region has the DNA TGTGCCAGCAGCTCCAGGGGTAACAATTCACCCCTCCACTTT.

This clonotype was observed a few times. The chain employs TRBV27 and TRBJ2-7; 12 nucleotides match TRBD2. CDR3 length equals 14 residues. V gave up 10 bases and J gave up 5 bases; unmatched junction bases: 9. The germline V gene encodes CDR1 MNHEY and CDR2 SMNVEV (reference sequence). CDR3 region: CATRLAGGPNEQYF. The CDR3 DNA is TGTGCCACCCGTCTAGCGGGAGGGCCGAACGAGCAGTACTTC.

The chain recombines TRBV5-4 with TRBJ2-1, with 7 nucleotides matching TRBD2. This CDR3 has 17 amino acids. Germline trimming cut 0 bases from V and 6 bases from J; bases unmatched to any gene: 12. Germline CDR1 and CDR2: SGHNT and YYREEE (reference sequence). CDR3: CASSLGAGSGLGNEQFF. The CDR3 DNA follows: TGTGCCAGCAGCTTGGGAGCGGGGAGTGGATTAGGCAATGAGCAGTTCTTC.

The chain employs TRBV6-5 and TRBJ2-7; 9 positions agree with TRBD1. Trimming cost V 4 bases and J 6 bases; bases outside gene matches: 19. CDR1 MNHEY and CDR2 SVGAGI come from the germline V gene. This CDR3 comprises 18 residues. The CDR3 sequence: CASSFNRGHSGRSGEQYF. CDR3 DNA sequence: TGTGCCAGCAGTTTTAACAGGGGGCACTCAGGTCGTTCCGGCGAGCAGTACTTC.

This chain uses TRBV6-1 with TRBJ2-7, with unresolved D. CDR3 length equals 13 residues. Trimming pared 4 bases from V and 1 base from J, leaving 8 bases between. Germline CDR1 is MNHNS and CDR2 is SASEGT. In nucleotides, the CDR3 is TGTGCCAGCAGTGTAAGGCTGTCCTACGAGCAGTACTTC. Residues: CASSVRLSYEQYF.

CDR3 region: CASSQTSGGPHGEQYF. CDR3 nucleotides: TGTGCCAGCAGCCAGACTAGCGGGGGACCCCATGGGGAGCAGTACTTC. The chain carries TRBV7-2 and TRBJ2-7; TRBD2 matches 12 bases. Germline lookup yields CDR1 SGHTA and CDR2 FQGNSA. V was clipped by 5 bases and J by 7 bases; unmatched bases: 12. The CDR3 has 16 residues.

In this sample, this clonotype turned up a few times. V usage is TRBV7-2 and J usage is TRBJ1-1; D is undetermined. With 8 bases removed from V and 3 bases from J, the gap between germline ends came to 13 bases. Germline V CDR1 and CDR2: SGHTA, FQGNSA. The CDR3 length is 13 residues. The CDR3 DNA reads TGTGCCAGCTCCAGGACGGATTACACTGAAGCTTTCTTT. Protein sequence: CASSRTDYTEAFF.

This clonotype was picked up a small number of times. This rearrangement joins TRBV28 to TRBJ2-7, with 8 positions matching TRBD2. The CDR3 length is 18 residues. CDR1 and CDR2 from the germline V gene are MDHEN and SYDVKM. After removal of 2 bases from V and 4 bases from J, the junction contained 16 bases not matched to a gene. In nucleotides, the CDR3 is TGTGCCAGCAGTTTAGAGCCAGGCTCGGGGACTAGGAAGTACGAGCAGTACTTC. The encoded protein is CASSLEPGSGTRKYEQYF. Variable domain in full (rest from reference TRBV28 and TRBJ2-7): DVKVTQSSRYLVKRTGEKVFLECVQDMDHENMFWYRQDPGLGLRLIYFSYDVKMKEKGDIPEGYSVSREKKERFSLILESASTNQTSMYLCASSLEPGSGTRKYEQYFGPGTRLTVT.

The V gene is TRBV12-3 or TRBV12-4, the J gene TRBJ2-5; D gene unclear. This CDR3 is built from 13 residues. V gave up 5 bases and J gave up 6 bases, with 13 bases separating them. CDR3 amino acids: CASSPDGAKTQYF. CDR3 in DNA: TGTGCCAGCAGTCCCGACGGAGCGAAGACCCAGTACTTC.